This is a list of T cell receptor beta chains from one sample in a study of HIV-infected children after antiretroviral therapy interruption. TCRdb independently ran MiXCR on the 3' RACE reads; one entry per CDR3 protein. The table has several thousand distinct CDR3 sequences, roughly 15% seen once. The specimen comprised CD45RO+ CD8+ T cells from PBMCs, pooled from several time points, sampled from a donor given antiretroviral therapy, either interrupted or continuous. The source is a pool of human donors with HIV. Both conserved end residues are part of each CDR3. A D gene is named only where the DNA matches it firmly. Size values are once, few and many counts, or a class for expanded clones, and some rows have none.

CDR3aa: CASSYGFNSPLHF
CDR3nt: TGTGCCAGCTCGTACGGCTTCAATTCACCCCTCCACTTT
len: 13
abundance: many
j_gene: TRBJ1-6
d_gene: .
v_gene: TRBV6-5

CDR3aa: CASSPITFANTGELFF
CDR3nt: TGTGCCAGCAGTCCTATCACGTTCGCGAACACCGGGGAGCTGTTTTTT
len: 16
abundance: medium-sized
j_gene: TRBJ2-2
d_gene: .
v_gene: TRBV27

CDR3aa: CASSFAGSYEQYF
CDR3nt: TGTGCCAGCAGCTTCGCAGGCTCCTACGAGCAGTACTTC
len: 13
abundance: many
j_gene: TRBJ2-7
d_gene: .
v_gene: TRBV5-4

CDR3aa: CASSLARQAGYQPQHF
CDR3nt: TGTGCCAGCAGCTTGGCACGACAGGCTGGTTATCAGCCCCAGCATTTT
len: 16
abundance: .
j_gene: TRBJ1-5
d_gene: .
v_gene: TRBV5-6

CDR3aa: CASIDGQGADTQYF
CDR3nt: TGTGCCAGTATCGATGGACAGGGGGCAGATACGCAGTATTTT
len: 14
abundance: many
j_gene: TRBJ2-3
d_gene: TRBD1
v_gene: TRBV19

CDR3aa: CASSLGSATGLTGELFF
CDR3nt: TGTGCCAGCAGCTTAGGGTCCGCGACAGGGCTCACCGGGGAGCTGTTTTTT
len: 17
abundance: medium-sized
j_gene: TRBJ2-2
d_gene: TRBD1
v_gene: TRBV7-6

CDR3aa: CASSLNYEQYF
CDR3nt: TGTGCCAGCAGCTTAAACTACGAGCAGTACTTC
len: 11
abundance: many
j_gene: TRBJ2-7
d_gene: .
v_gene: TRBV7-9

CDR3aa: CSARIRGWARGNQPQHF
CDR3nt: TGCAGTGCTAGAATACGGGGATGGGCTAGAGGCAATCAGCCCCAGCATTTT
len: 17
abundance: many
j_gene: TRBJ1-5
d_gene: .
v_gene: TRBV20-1

CDR3aa: CASSLLRTAEAFF
CDR3nt: TGTGCCAGTAGTCTCCTTCGGACAGCTGAAGCTTTCTTT
len: 13
abundance: many
j_gene: TRBJ1-1
d_gene: .
v_gene: TRBV19

CDR3aa: CASSPDRTDLTGELFF
CDR3nt: TGTGCCAGCAGCCCTGATCGGACAGACCTCACCGGGGAGCTGTTTTTT
len: 16
abundance: many
j_gene: TRBJ2-2
d_gene: .
v_gene: TRBV9

CDR3aa: CASSQDLEREGLSTDTQYF
CDR3nt: TGCGCCAGCAGCCAAGATCTGGAGCGGGAGGGGTTGAGCACAGATACGCAGTATTTT
len: 19
abundance: medium-sized
j_gene: TRBJ2-3
d_gene: TRBD2
v_gene: TRBV4-3

CDR3aa: CASSRDSHYGYTF
CDR3nt: TGTGCCAGCAGCCGGGACAGCCACTATGGCTACACCTTC
len: 13
abundance: .
j_gene: TRBJ1-2
d_gene: TRBD1
v_gene: TRBV27

CDR3aa: CASSNTYEQYF
CDR3nt: TGTGCCAGCAGTAACACCTACGAGCAGTACTTC
len: 11
abundance: .
j_gene: TRBJ2-7
d_gene: .
v_gene: TRBV6-5

CDR3aa: CASRSEERRGIAKNIQYF
CDR3nt: TGTGCCAGTAGGAGTGAGGAGCGGAGGGGAATAGCCAAAAACATTCAGTACTTC
len: 18
abundance: many
j_gene: TRBJ2-4
d_gene: .
v_gene: TRBV19

CDR3aa: CASSFRESAFF
CDR3nt: TGTGCCAGCAGTTTCCGAGAGTCGGCTTTCTTT
len: 11
abundance: medium-sized
j_gene: TRBJ1-1
d_gene: .
v_gene: TRBV12-3/TRBV12-4

CDR3aa: CASSQGGDHTGELFF
CDR3nt: TGTGCCAGCAGCCAGGGCGGGGACCACACCGGGGAGCTGTTTTTT
len: 15
abundance: medium-sized
j_gene: TRBJ2-2
d_gene: .
v_gene: TRBV9

CDR3aa: CASSYRNRALSGANVLTF
CDR3nt: TGTGCCAGCAGTTACAGGAACAGGGCCCTCTCTGGGGCCAACGTCCTGACTTTC
len: 18
abundance: many
j_gene: TRBJ2-6
d_gene: .
v_gene: TRBV6-2/TRBV6-3

CDR3aa: CASRYPPLSGYPYNEQFF
CDR3nt: TGTGCCAGCAGGTACCCACCACTTAGCGGGTACCCCTACAATGAGCAGTTCTTC
len: 18
abundance: many
j_gene: TRBJ2-1
d_gene: TRBD2
v_gene: TRBV6-5

CDR3aa: CSGRTGTAGELFF
CDR3nt: TGCAGCGGACGGACAGGGACGGCCGGGGAGCTGTTTTTT
len: 13
abundance: .
j_gene: TRBJ2-2
d_gene: TRBD1
v_gene: TRBV29-1

CDR3aa: CASRSPPGQGETNTEAFF
CDR3nt: TGTGCCAGCAGATCTCCTCCGGGACAGGGGGAGACAAACACTGAAGCTTTCTTT
len: 18
abundance: many
j_gene: TRBJ1-1
d_gene: TRBD1
v_gene: TRBV6-6

CDR3aa: CASSLAPGPYEQYF
CDR3nt: TGCGCCAGCAGCTTGGCCCCAGGGCCCTACGAGCAGTACTTC
len: 14
abundance: many
j_gene: TRBJ2-7
d_gene: .
v_gene: TRBV5-1

CDR3aa: CASSFNDGSYEQYF
CDR3nt: TGTGCCAGCAGTTTTAATGACGGATCCTACGAGCAGTACTTC
len: 14
abundance: many
j_gene: TRBJ2-7
d_gene: .
v_gene: TRBV12-3/TRBV12-4

CDR3aa: CASSFQGAATEAFF
CDR3nt: TGTGCCAGCAGTTTTCAGGGGGCGGCCACTGAAGCTTTCTTT
len: 14
abundance: many
j_gene: TRBJ1-1
d_gene: TRBD1
v_gene: TRBV12-3/TRBV12-4

CDR3aa: CASSPKGGSTDTQYF
CDR3nt: TGTGCCAGCAGCCCAAAGGGGGGCTCTACAGATACGCAGTATTTT
len: 15
abundance: many
j_gene: TRBJ2-3
d_gene: .
v_gene: TRBV4-2

CDR3aa: CASSAGQGDYEQYF
CDR3nt: TGTGCCAGCAGCGCGGGACAGGGAGACTACGAGCAGTACTTC
len: 14
abundance: many
j_gene: TRBJ2-7
d_gene: TRBD1
v_gene: TRBV7-2

CDR3aa: CASSLASGDIQYF
CDR3nt: TGTGCCAGCAGCTTAGCGTCCGGGGACATTCAGTACTTC
len: 13
abundance: many
j_gene: TRBJ2-4
d_gene: .
v_gene: TRBV7-2

CDR3aa: CASSQGHQSYF
CDR3nt: TGTGCCAGCAGCCAAGGTCACCAAAGTTATTTT
len: 11
abundance: few
j_gene: TRBJ1-3
d_gene: .
v_gene: TRBV3-1

CDR3aa: CASNTGTGVYEQYF
CDR3nt: TGCGCCAGCAACACCGGGACAGGGGTCTACGAGCAGTACTTC
len: 14
abundance: many
j_gene: TRBJ2-7
d_gene: TRBD1
v_gene: TRBV5-1

CDR3aa: CASTQKTDYNEQFF
CDR3nt: TGTGCCAGCACCCAAAAAACAGATTACAATGAGCAGTTCTTC
len: 14
abundance: medium-sized
j_gene: TRBJ2-1
d_gene: .
v_gene: TRBV28

CDR3aa: CASSLGGSASYEQYF
CDR3nt: TGTGCCAGCAGCTTGGGCGGGAGCGCATCCTACGAGCAGTACTTC
len: 15
abundance: many
j_gene: TRBJ2-7
d_gene: TRBD2
v_gene: TRBV5-4

CDR3aa: CASSIRDRGRNTEAFF
CDR3nt: TGTGCCAGCAGCATAAGAGACAGGGGGCGGAACACTGAAGCTTTCTTT
len: 16
abundance: .
j_gene: TRBJ1-1
d_gene: TRBD1
v_gene: TRBV7-8

CDR3aa: CSVDIGTSGAQNTQYF
CDR3nt: TGCAGCGTTGATATCGGGACTAGCGGTGCACAAAATACGCAGTATTTT
len: 16
abundance: .
j_gene: TRBJ2-3
d_gene: TRBD2
v_gene: TRBV29-1

CDR3aa: CAIRELTGELFF
CDR3nt: TGTGCCATCAGAGAGTTAACCGGGGAGCTGTTTTTT
len: 12
abundance: many
j_gene: TRBJ2-2
d_gene: .
v_gene: TRBV10-3

CDR3aa: CASSPFFVGSSGANVLTF
CDR3nt: TGTGCCAGCAGTCCCTTCTTCGTGGGAAGCTCTGGGGCCAACGTCCTGACTTTC
len: 18
abundance: .
j_gene: TRBJ2-6
d_gene: .
v_gene: TRBV6-2/TRBV6-3

CDR3aa: CSARDQGNQPQHF
CDR3nt: TGCAGTGCTAGAGATCAGGGAAATCAGCCCCAGCATTTT
len: 13
abundance: .
j_gene: TRBJ1-5
d_gene: .
v_gene: TRBV20-1

CDR3aa: CASSLAGTSGPYEQYF
CDR3nt: TGTGCCAGCAGCTTAGCTGGGACTAGCGGACCCTACGAGCAGTACTTC
len: 16
abundance: many
j_gene: TRBJ2-7
d_gene: TRBD2
v_gene: TRBV7-2

CDR3aa: CASSPGLAGGTYEQYF
CDR3nt: TGTGCCAGCAGCCCCGGACTAGCGGGAGGTACCTACGAGCAGTACTTC
len: 16
abundance: many
j_gene: TRBJ2-7
d_gene: TRBD2
v_gene: TRBV3-1

CDR3aa: CASSEPAQLGTDTQYF
CDR3nt: TGTGCCAGCAGTGAACCCGCCCAACTGGGCACAGATACGCAGTATTTT
len: 16
abundance: many
j_gene: TRBJ2-3
d_gene: .
v_gene: TRBV2

CDR3aa: CASSLSRPANTGELFF
CDR3nt: TGTGCCAGCAGTTTATCCAGACCTGCGAACACCGGGGAGCTGTTTTTT
len: 16
abundance: .
j_gene: TRBJ2-2
d_gene: .
v_gene: TRBV28

CDR3aa: CASSYELATGTGELFF
CDR3nt: TGTGCCAGCAGTTACGAACTAGCAACGGGCACCGGGGAGCTGTTTTTT
len: 16
abundance: .
j_gene: TRBJ2-2
d_gene: .
v_gene: TRBV6-2/TRBV6-3

CDR3aa: CASRRLTDSGELFF
CDR3nt: TGTGCCAGCAGGAGGCTAACGGACTCCGGGGAGCTGTTTTTT
len: 14
abundance: .
j_gene: TRBJ2-2
d_gene: .
v_gene: TRBV25-1

CDR3aa: CSPIAPLSGHGAYEQYF
CDR3nt: TGCAGCCCAATAGCCCCACTATCCGGGCACGGGGCCTACGAGCAGTACTTC
len: 17
abundance: medium-sized
j_gene: TRBJ2-7
d_gene: .
v_gene: TRBV29-1

CDR3aa: CSVAVETQYF
CDR3nt: TGCAGCGTTGCCGTGGAGACCCAGTACTTC
len: 10
abundance: many
j_gene: TRBJ2-5
d_gene: .
v_gene: TRBV29-1

CDR3aa: CASSLLRGVASGANVLTF
CDR3nt: TGCGCCAGCAGCTTGCTTCGGGGGGTAGCCTCTGGGGCCAACGTCCTGACTTTC
len: 18
abundance: medium-sized
j_gene: TRBJ2-6
d_gene: TRBD2
v_gene: TRBV5-1

CDR3aa: CSARQGYQPQHF
CDR3nt: TGCAGTGCAAGACAGGGTTATCAGCCCCAGCATTTT
len: 12
abundance: .
j_gene: TRBJ1-5
d_gene: TRBD1
v_gene: TRBV20-1

CDR3aa: CSVEGSQETQYF
CDR3nt: TGCAGCGTTGAAGGCAGCCAAGAGACCCAGTACTTC
len: 12
abundance: few
j_gene: TRBJ2-5
d_gene: .
v_gene: TRBV29-1

CDR3aa: CASRLGHGNTEAFF
CDR3nt: TGTGCCAGCAGACTGGGACACGGGAACACTGAAGCTTTCTTT
len: 14
abundance: large
j_gene: TRBJ1-1
d_gene: .
v_gene: TRBV12-3/TRBV12-4

CDR3aa: CASSEGSGANVLTF
CDR3nt: TGTGCCAGCAGTGAAGGCTCTGGGGCCAACGTCCTGACTTTC
len: 14
abundance: medium-sized
j_gene: TRBJ2-6
d_gene: .
v_gene: TRBV6-1

CDR3aa: CASSDRQSPVKLFF
CDR3nt: TGTGCCAGCAGTGACCGACAATCCCCCGTTAAACTGTTTTTT
len: 14
abundance: many
j_gene: TRBJ1-4
d_gene: .
v_gene: TRBV6-1

CDR3aa: CASSDREPTEQYF
CDR3nt: TGTGCCAGCAGTGACAGGGAGCCTACGGAGCAGTACTTC
len: 13
abundance: .
j_gene: TRBJ2-7
d_gene: TRBD1
v_gene: TRBV12-3/TRBV12-4